This T cell receptor (beta chain) was identified in a study of shared clonotypes between healthy human individuals (dated by TCRdb to about 2020). As for the study more broadly: Three men and a couple of women, aged 18 to 49 years, made up the cohort. For each donor, CD4 naive and CD4 memory were each given three plates, CD8 naive was given two plates, and CD8 memory was given one plate. Between about 0.9 and 10 billion PBMCs per donor were obtained by leukapheresis. The study deeply sequenced blood TCR repertoires of several healthy adults to estimate repertoire size and the extent of clonotype sharing between individuals. Different laboratories and diverse techniques were used to prepare libraries and sequence TCR repertoires, to increase sequencing depth and limit assay-specific biases.

Using the deep immunoSEQ assay, multiplex PCR amplified TCR CDR3 regions from genomic DNA. Extracted genomic DNA from each cell subset was spread evenly across all wells of several immunoSEQ 96-well plates, with each plate serving as a replicate. For sorted subsets, each replicate PCR was loaded with approximately 200 ng genomic DNA, equivalent to 30,000 to 35,000 T cell genomes. Purified libraries were quantified with a Qubit 3.0 fluorometer, sized on a Bioanalyzer 2100, and re-quantified with the KAPA Library Quantification kit. Every immunoSEQ 96-well plate was sequenced on a dedicated single-read 150-cycle Illumina NextSeq 550 flow cell. In the original analysis: Because only junctional sequences without quality scores were contained in the immunoSEQ output, filtering matching that applied to full-length reads could not be performed. To assign V/J genes and CDR3, sequences were annotated using PyIR, a Python wrapper for IgBLAST v1.9, with IMGT germline references. Reads were filtered out if the reads had weak V/J assignments (E-value above 1e-6), no CDR3, stop codons, out-of-frame junctions, or ambiguous translated residues. V3J clonotypes were defined as sequences sharing an identical inferred V gene, J gene, and CDR3 amino acid sequence. Percentage overlap between repertoires was computed as shared unique clonotypes divided by the size of the smaller repertoire. Three approaches were used to assess repertoire richness: RTK rarefaction, the Chao1 estimator, and Recon v2.1 estimates of unobserved clonotypes. Generation probabilities were computed with OLGA for all TCRbeta clonotypes obtained by the gDNA method from a few donors. TCRdb stores this immuneACCESS table with in-frame sequences only. Part of the clones is absent; in the studies checked, under half of the shortfall reflects unresolved V genes, and no reason is known for the rest. V and J calls and clone size are copied from that table; D and trimming were computed from the DNA. The sample profile shows roughly 2.4 million clones; 95% of them were found once. The ten largest account for 0.1% to 0.15% of the sample.

The donors were healthy, HIV-negative adults with no recently reported acute infections or vaccinations. Every donor was a Caucasian adult living in Nashville, Tennessee, USA. CD4+ T cells were enriched by magnetic negative selection, after which naive cells were positively selected on CD45RA and the negative fraction was taken as the memory subset. After blood collection by leukapheresis, PBMCs were isolated using Ficoll-Histopaque density gradient centrifugation and then cryopreserved in the vapor phase of liquid nitrogen. Purity and quantity of every magnetically sorted T cell population were checked by analytical flow cytometry. Genomic DNA was isolated from each sorted fraction and quantified by UV absorbance on a Nanodrop 2000c. Note on this clone: This clone's antigen is unknown. Nothing much larger sits one base from this clone, and base qualities are not available.

What the authors observed across the whole study: The genetic and exposure-history diversity represented was limited by the small number of donors. Clonotypes shared by all four sorted-subset donors showed higher generation probabilities than non-shared clonotypes. Sampling was restricted to blood, and TCR repertoires in tissue are likely to differ from TCR repertoires in blood. Based on pairwise subsampling, the degree of clonotype sharing among donors was expected to be affected by sequencing depth. Even with the large sequencing depth, rarefaction of the sorted-subset datasets indicated that sequencing was incomplete. Across a few donors, approximately 5% of naive CD4, approximately 3.6% of naive CD8, approximately 2.5% of memory CD4, and approximately 0.4% of memory CD8 clonotypes were shared. Estimated clonotype richness was generally larger for naive than for memory subsets.

This receptor was identified in a man between 18 and 35 years old in good health. The sample was naive CD4+ T cells sorted from blood. The sample's cell subset or site label, in plain terms: CD45RA+ positively selected.

The sequenced DNA: TGTGCCAGCAGCCCCGGGACAGGGGTCACTAGCGGGCTCTACGAGCAGTACTTC. This encodes CASSPGTGVTSGLYEQYF. Recombination joined TRBV11-2 with TRBJ2-7; the D gene is perhaps TRBD1, from 10 matching bases. Sequences SGHAT (CDR1) and FQNNGV (CDR2) are obtained from the germline V gene. CDR3 length: 18 amino acids, cysteine to phenylalanine. Just CDR3 DNA is preserved here, 54 bases in frame from base 1. V loses 5 bases, J loses 3 bases, and the germline ends lie 26 bases apart.